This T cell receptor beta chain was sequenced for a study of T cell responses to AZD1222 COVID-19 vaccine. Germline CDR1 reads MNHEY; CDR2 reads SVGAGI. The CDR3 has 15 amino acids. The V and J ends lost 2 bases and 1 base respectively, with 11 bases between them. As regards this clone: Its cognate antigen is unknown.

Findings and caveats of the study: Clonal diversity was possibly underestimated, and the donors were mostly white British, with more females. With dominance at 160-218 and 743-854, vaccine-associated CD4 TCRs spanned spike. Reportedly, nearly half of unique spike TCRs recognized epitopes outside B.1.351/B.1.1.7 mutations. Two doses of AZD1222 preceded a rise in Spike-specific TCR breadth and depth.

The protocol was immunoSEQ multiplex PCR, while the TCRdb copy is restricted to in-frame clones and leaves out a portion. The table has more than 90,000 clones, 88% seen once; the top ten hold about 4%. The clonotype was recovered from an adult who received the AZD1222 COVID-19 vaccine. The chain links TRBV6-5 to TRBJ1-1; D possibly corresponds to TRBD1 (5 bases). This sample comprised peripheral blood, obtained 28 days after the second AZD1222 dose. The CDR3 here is CASSYEKRGNTEAFF. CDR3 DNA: TGTGCCAGCAGTTACGAGAAGAGGGGGAACACTGAAGCTTTCTTT.